A selection of T cell receptor beta chains follows, all from one sample in a study of blood T cell repertoires in COVID-19. Generated by immunoSEQ multiplex PCR, the TCRdb table keeps only in-frame clones and is missing some. Of approximately 300,000 clones in the sample, about 90% were seen once. The material sequenced was PBMCs or T cells enriched from blood (not recorded which). The receptor source for this set is a woman aged 18-30 years with acute COVID-19. Each CDR3 is given with its conserved first and last residue. The D gene is left open where the match is weak. The size of a clone is reported for some rows only, either as once, few or many, or as a class for expanded clones.

J gene | clone size | V gene | D gene | CDR3 protein | CDR3 DNA
TRBJ2-1 | NA | TRBV27 | TRBD2 | CASSLSTGLVGDYNEQFF | TGTGCCAGCAGTTTGTCAACCGGACTAGTTGGGGACTACAATGAGCAGTTCTTC
TRBJ1-3 | NA | TRBV7-6 | NA | CASSFGFGGAVGNTIYF | TGTGCCAGCAGCTTCGGTTTCGGGGGGGCGGTTGGAAACACCATATATTTT
TRBJ2-1 | NA | TRBV5-1 | TRBD1 | CASSLLIRDRGFYTYNEQFF | TGCGCCAGCAGCTTGTTAATCCGGGACAGGGGCTTTTATACCTACAATGAGCAGTTCTTC
TRBJ1-2 | NA | TRBV18 | TRBD1 | CASSPLRQGVGANYGYTF | TGTGCCAGCTCACCACTCCGACAGGGGGTAGGCGCTAACTATGGCTACACCTTC
TRBJ2-5 | once | TRBV19 | NA | CASSPREGRYQETQYF | TGTGCCAGTAGTCCTCGCGAAGGGAGGTACCAAGAGACCCAGTACTTC
TRBJ2-3 | NA | TRBV4-2 | TRBD2 | CASSQAGSGRAGSTDTQYF | TGTGCCAGCAGCCAAGCTGGTAGCGGGAGGGCCGGTAGCACAGATACGCAGTATTTT
TRBJ1-3 | NA | TRBV18 | NA | CASSPFTPNPSSGNTIYF | TGTGCCAGCTCACCTTTTACACCTAACCCTAGCTCTGGAAACACCATATATTTT
TRBJ1-1 | NA | TRBV28 | TRBD1 | CATQRQGAGTEAFF | TGTGCCACTCAAAGACAGGGGGCTGGGACTGAAGCTTTCTTT
TRBJ2-1 | NA | TRBV5-4 | NA | CASSLGGGPGEFF | TGTGCCAGCAGCCTGGGAGGCGGGCCAGGGGAGTTCTTC
TRBJ2-1 | many | TRBV19 | TRBD2 | CASSMLLPGLADDESYNEQFF | TGTGCCAGTAGTATGCTCCTCCCGGGACTAGCGGACGACGAATCCTACAATGAGCAGTTCTTC
TRBJ2-1 | NA | TRBV7-3 | TRBD2 | CASSLRRETEQFF | TGTGCCAGCAGCTTACGGCGGGAGACAGAGCAGTTCTTC
TRBJ2-2 | NA | TRBV7-6 | NA | CASSPLSGANTGELFF | TGTGCCAGCAGCCCCCTAAGCGGCGCGAACACCGGGGAGCTGTTTTTT
TRBJ1-5 | NA | TRBV28 | NA | CASSPTAGRNQPQHF | TGTGCCAGCAGCCCCACGGCGGGGCGCAATCAGCCCCAGCATTTT
TRBJ2-5 | NA | TRBV11-2 | TRBD2 | CASSRGREGETQYF | TGTGCCAGCAGCAGGGGCAGGGAGGGAGAGACCCAGTACTTC
TRBJ2-1 | NA | TRBV3-1/TRBV3-2 | TRBD2 | CASSQETSGIFSTRNNEQFF | TGTGCCAGCAGCCAAGAAACTAGCGGGATCTTCAGTACGAGGAACAATGAGCAGTTCTTC
TRBJ2-1 | NA | TRBV27 | TRBD2 | CASGTSGSREQFF | TGTGCCAGTGGGACTAGCGGGAGTCGTGAGCAGTTCTTC
TRBJ2-3 | NA | TRBV28 | TRBD2 | CASSLTSGYTDTQYF | TGTGCCAGCAGCCTAACTAGCGGCTACACAGATACGCAGTATTTT
TRBJ2-5 | once | TRBV27 | TRBD2 | CASSLAGAAETQYF | TGTGCCAGCAGTCTCGCGGGAGCGGCCGAGACCCAGTACTTC
TRBJ1-5 | NA | TRBV28 | NA | CASSLLRSGNQPQHF | TGTGCCAGCAGTTTACTGAGGTCGGGGAATCAGCCCCAGCATTTT
TRBJ1-2 | few | TRBV7-3 | NA | CASSFAGLDGYTF | TGTGCCAGCAGCTTTGCGGGACTTGATGGCTACACCTTC
TRBJ2-1 | NA | TRBV9 | TRBD2 | CASSVGASGTSSYNEQFF | TGTGCCAGCAGCGTAGGGGCTAGCGGGACCAGCTCCTACAATGAGCAGTTCTTC
TRBJ1-1 | NA | TRBV7-9 | NA | CASSFYATGRTEAFF | TGTGCCAGCAGCTTTTACGCCACAGGGCGGACTGAAGCTTTCTTT
TRBJ2-3 | NA | TRBV5-1 | NA | CASSPGGTDTQYF | TGCGCCAGCAGCCCCGGAGGCACAGATACGCAGTATTTT
TRBJ2-7 | NA | TRBV6-1 | TRBD2 | CASSGGLAGGREQYF | TGTGCCAGCAGTGGGGGACTAGCGGGAGGGCGGGAGCAGTACTTC
TRBJ1-1 | NA | TRBV30 | NA | CAWSVRGHNTEAFF | TGTGCCTGGAGTGTTCGGGGACATAACACTGAAGCTTTCTTT
TRBJ2-5 | NA | TRBV9 | TRBD2 | CASSVGVGGPQETQYF | TGTGCCAGCAGCGTAGGGGTGGGAGGGCCCCAAGAGACCCAGTACTTC